This T cell receptor beta chain was profiled in a study of blood T cell repertoires in COVID-19. Clones were read by immunoSEQ multiplex PCR, and TCRdb kept only the in-frame ones, dropping some. The repertoire holds approximately 170,000 clones, with around 87% as singletons. Trimming at V came to 5 bases and at J to 4 bases, leaving 8 bases not matched to a gene. This CDR3 is built from 15 residues. The germline CDR1 and CDR2 sequences are LGHDT and YNNKEL (reference sequence). The chain carries TRBV3-1 (or the pseudogene TRBV3-2) and TRBJ2-5; 9 positions agree with TRBD1. The sequence came from a woman aged 80 or over with COVID-19, enrolled during active disease. The sample was peripheral blood. This chain's CDR3 is CASSFSQGARETQYF. CDR3 nucleotides: TGTGCCAGCAGCTTCTCACAGGGGGCGAGAGAGACCCAGTACTTC.